The 16 T cell receptor beta chains in this list originate from one sample, sequenced in a study of T-cell memory formation after mild COVID-19. MiXCR was run by TCRdb on the 5' RACE reads, yielding one entry per CDR3 protein. Among approximately 500,000 distinct CDR3 sequences, approximately 23% were seen once, and the ten largest hold 9.5% to 15%. Material: PBMCs or a T cell subset sorted from them (not recorded which). Source of these receptors: an adult woman who had mild COVID-19 (a few samples of this study predate the infection). Cell type and time point are not known.

The J gene is TRBJ1-2, the V gene TRBV27; D ambiguous. Per germline, CDR1 MNHEY and CDR2 SMNVEV (reference sequence). V was trimmed by 4 bases and J by 4 bases, leaving 13 bases between them. There are 14 residues in the CDR3. The chain's CDR3 is CASSSVSDVYGYTF. The CDR3 nucleotides read TGTGCCAGCAGTTCCGTCTCGGATGTCTATGGCTACACCTTC.

This sequence joins TRBV7-6 and TRBJ1-2; weak D call: TRBD1 (6 bases). Germline-derived CDR1 and CDR2 are SGHVS and FNYEAQ. The CDR3 extends over 14 amino acids. Trimming left V 5 bases short and J 5 bases short, with 15 bases between. The CDR3 reads CASSAGEMGYGYTF. The CDR3 nucleotides are TGTGCCAGCAGCGCAGGGGAAATGGGTTATGGCTACACCTTC.

V usage is TRBV20-1 and J usage is TRBJ2-4; the match to TRBD2 covers 8 bases. This CDR3 comprises 13 residues. Unmatched junction bases numbered 5, after V lost 6 bases and J lost 4 bases. Germline CDR1 is DFQATT and CDR2 is SNEGSKA (reference sequence). The CDR3 spells CSARTSSKNIQYF. The CDR3 nucleotides read TGCAGTGCGAGGACTAGCTCGAAAAACATTCAGTACTTC.

The V gene is TRBV11-2, the J gene TRBJ2-2; 10 bases match TRBD2. J gave up 6 bases and V 6 bases, and 7 bases lay outside the gene matches. CDR3 length: 15 residues. CDR1 is SGHAT, CDR2 FQNNGV, per germline. CDR3 DNA: TGTGCCAGCAGTTACGGGACTAGCGAGGCCGGGGAGCTGTTTTTT. Its protein is CASSYGTSEAGELFF.

This clonotype came up a few times. CDR3 in amino acids: CASSGTSGSRPNEQFF. The CDR3, as DNA: TGTGCCAGCAGTGGGACTAGCGGGAGTAGGCCCAATGAGCAGTTCTTC. The rearrangement links TRBV28 to TRBJ2-1; 14 positions agree with TRBD2. The CDR3 is 16 residues long. Germline V CDR1 and CDR2: MDHEN, SYDVKM. Trimming took 5 bases from V and 6 from J; bases not matched to a gene: 6.

This clonotype was seen more than once but under ten times. The rearrangement links TRBV5-1 to TRBJ2-2; TRBD1 might be the D (5 bases). The germline V gene encodes CDR1 SGHRS and CDR2 YFSETQ. V lost 1 base and J lost 2, with 9 bases in between. The CDR3 has 15 amino acids. The CDR3 protein is CASSLTGLNTGELFF. Written as DNA, the CDR3 is TGCGCCAGCAGCTTGACAGGCCTAAACACCGGGGAGCTGTTTTTT.

The rearrangement uses TRBV4-1 and TRBJ2-1; TRBD2 agrees at 9 bases. The CDR3 length is 16 residues. Trimming removed 4 bases from V and 1 base from J; junction bases left unmatched: 5. Germline lookup yields CDR1 MGHRA and CDR2 YSYEKL. CDR3 residues: CASSPLAGESYNEQFF. CDR3 bases: TGCGCCAGCAGCCCTTTAGCGGGAGAGTCCTACAATGAGCAGTTCTTC.

The V gene is TRBV3-1, the J gene TRBJ2-1, with 8 bases matching TRBD2. The CDR3 spans 17 residues. With V trimmed by 0 bases and J by 6 bases, 10 bases remained unmatched. CDR1 and CDR2 (germline): LGHDT, YNNKEL (reference sequence). The CDR3, as DNA: TGTGCCAGCAGCCAAGAACGGGGGGGCCGAGGTATCAATGAGCAGTTCTTC. This encodes CASSQERGGRGINEQFF.

The V gene is TRBV5-6, the J gene TRBJ2-3; D not certain. The CDR3 loop spans 17 amino acids. The ends were cut back, 1 base at V and 0 bases at J, with 15 bases in the middle. Germline loops: CDR1 SGHDT, CDR2 YYEEEE. For the CDR3, the DNA is TGTGCCAGCAGCTTGACCAGTGTCCCCTCTAGCACAGATACGCAGTATTTT. It encodes CASSLTSVPSSTDTQYF.

The chain employs TRBV6-1 and TRBJ2-3, with 7 nucleotides matching TRBD2. J was trimmed by 1 base and V by 3 bases; bases with no gene match: 1. Germline V gene sequence: CDR1 MNHNS, CDR2 SASEGT. The CDR3 is 14 residues long. Here the CDR3 reads CASSDAGGTDTQYF. The DNA of the CDR3 is TGTGCCAGCAGTGATGCGGGGGGCACAGATACGCAGTATTTT.

This clonotype has more than one count but fewer than ten. The rearrangement joins TRBV29-1 to TRBJ2-2; TRBD1 aligns across 9 bases. V shed 4 bases and J 0 bases; nucleotides not matched to a gene: 9. CDR1 and CDR2 from the germline V gene are SQVTM and ANQGSEA. CDR3 length: 17 amino acids. The CDR3 region is CSVGTVGTGTNTGELFF. The CDR3 DNA reads TGCAGCGTTGGGACGGTCGGGACAGGGACGAACACCGGGGAGCTGTTTTTT.

The CDR3: CSARRLAGTTDTQYF. The CDR3 DNA sequence: TGCAGTGCTAGGCGTCTAGCGGGAACCACAGATACGCAGTATTTT. The chain has TRBV20-1 and TRBJ2-3, with TRBD2 matching 9 bases. With V trimmed by 3 bases and J by 2 bases, 6 bases remained unmatched. The CDR3 spans 15 residues. Germline CDR1 reads DFQATT; CDR2 reads SNEGSKA (reference sequence).

The V gene is TRBV7-8, the J gene TRBJ1-2, with 7 bases identical to TRBD1. The CDR3 is 16 amino acids. V gave up 4 bases and J gave up 0 bases; unmatched junction bases: 8. Germline-derived CDR1 and CDR2 are SGHVS and FQNEAQ. For the CDR3, the DNA is TGTGCCAGCAGCTCCCTACACAGGGGCGCTAACTATGGCTACACCTTC. Translated: CASSSLHRGANYGYTF.

V usage is TRBV24-1 and J usage is TRBJ2-1; D may correspond to TRBD1 or TRBD2 (6 bases each). V was pared by 1 base and J by 7 bases, with 13 bases between. Germline assignment: CDR1 KGHDR and CDR2 SFDVKD. This CDR3 spans 15 amino acids. The CDR3: CATSDFRGRGNEQFF. The CDR3 bases are TGTGCCACCAGTGATTTTCGGGGGCGCGGGAATGAGCAGTTCTTC.

This clonotype appeared a few times. V gene TRBV6-4 combines with J gene TRBJ2-1, with TRBD2 as a possible D gene (6 bases). Germline V lookup: CDR1 MRHNA, CDR2 SNTAGT. The V end lost 4 bases, the J end lost 4 bases, and 17 bases lay between the germline ends. The CDR3 runs to 16 residues. The CDR3 protein is CASSADGGGEYNEQFF. The CDR3 region has the DNA TGTGCCAGCAGTGCGGATGGTGGCGGGGAGTACAATGAGCAGTTCTTC.

The chain employs TRBV5-1 and TRBJ2-1; the D gene is possibly TRBD2 (5 bases). Per the germline V gene, CDR1 is SGHRS and CDR2 is YFSETQ. V lost 3 bases and J 8 bases, leaving 12 bases between the germline ends. The CDR3 sequence is 13 residues long. CDR3 bases: TGCGCCAGCAGCTACGAGGGCGGGTATGAGCAGTTCTTC. It codes for CASSYEGGYEQFF. The complete variable domain, with remaining parts taken from reference TRBV5-1 and TRBJ2-1, reads KAGVTQTPRYLIKTRGQQVTLSCSPISGHRSVSWYQQTPGQGLQFLFEYFSETQRNKGNFPGRFSGRQFSNSRSEMNVSTLELGDSALYLCASSYEGGYEQFFGPGTRLTVL.